Shown below are 26 T cell receptor beta chains from a single sample sequenced in a study of T cell clonotyping in hematopoietic cell transplantation. TCRdb keeps only in-frame clones here, not all; method: immunoSEQ multiplex PCR. The sample yields approximately 46,000 clones, 85% to 90% seen once. Time point indicated: recipient sample about 28 days before transplant, after cytoreduction. Sequencing was performed on peripheral blood mononuclear cells, taken before stem cell transplant. The receptors originated from a man aged 60 to 69 with biphenotypic leukemia. Some clones in this sample may be carry-over from other donors' samples.

This clone appeared once. The rearrangement uses TRBV25-1 and TRBJ2-7; D is possibly TRBD2 (5 bases). Germline CDR1 is MGHDK and CDR2 is SYGVNS. The CDR3 totals 13 residues. The ends were cut back, 9 bases at V and 5 bases at J, with 17 bases in the middle. The CDR3 is CASSVGVVHEQYF. The DNA of the CDR3 is TGTGCCAGTTCTGTGGGAGTTGTCCACGAGCAGTACTTC.

V usage is TRBV5-1 and J usage is TRBJ1-1; D unclear. The CDR3 loop spans 13 amino acids. The germline V gene has CDR1 SGHRS and CDR2 YFSETQ. Trimming cost V 0 bases and J 0 bases, with 3 bases left between them. This CDR3 reads CASSLVMNTEAFF. The CDR3 DNA sequence: TGCGCCAGCAGCTTGGTCATGAACACTGAAGCTTTCTTT.

V and J are TRBV5-1 and TRBJ2-7; tentative D call: TRBD2 (5 bases). Trimming removed 0 bases at V and 0 bases at J, with 10 bases between. CDR1 is SGHRS and CDR2 is YFSETQ in the germline V gene. The CDR3 runs to 15 residues. In DNA, the CDR3 is TGCGCCAGCAGCTTGGATCGGAGGAACTCCTACGAGCAGTACTTC. Translation gives CASSLDRRNSYEQYF.

The J gene is TRBJ2-7, the V gene TRBV18; 10 bases are shared with TRBD1. CDR3 length: 17 residues. The trim removed 4 bases at V and 6 bases at J, leaving 15 bases unmatched. Germline V lookup: CDR1 KGHSH, CDR2 LQKENI. CDR3 sequence: CASSLGTGEGFNVEQYF. The CDR3 DNA sequence: TGTGCCAGCTCACTTGGGACAGGGGAGGGTTTTAACGTCGAGCAGTACTTC.

This clone occurred once. The rearrangement uses TRBV5-8 and TRBJ2-7; the D gene is possibly TRBD2 (7 bases). The CDR3 covers 16 residues. V lost 5 bases and J lost 3, with 21 bases in between. Germline loops: CDR1 SGHTS, CDR2 YDEGEE. The CDR3 coding sequence is TGTGCCAGCAGTGCGACCCGTGGGAGGGGGAACTACGAGCAGTACTTC. It yields the protein CASSATRGRGNYEQYF.

CDR3 region: CASRTRTASYEQYF. DNA for the CDR3: TGTGCCAGCAGGACGAGGACGGCTTCCTACGAGCAGTACTTC. The gene calls are TRBV2 and TRBJ2-7; D gene unclear. The CDR3 runs 14 residues. The germline V gene has CDR1 SNHLY and CDR2 FYNNEI. V was pared by 6 bases and J by 1 base, with 13 bases between.

This clone was counted once. The CDR3 DNA follows: TGTGCCAGCGGGTGGGGGGCGCCTGACAATGAGCAGTTCTTC. Residues: CASGWGAPDNEQFF. This chain links TRBV6-6 with TRBJ2-1, with D perhaps TRBD1 or TRBD2 (6 bases each). Germline V gene sequence: CDR1 MNHNY, CDR2 SVGAGI (reference sequence). Trimming took off 8 bases at V and 5 bases at J, with 16 bases between the two ends. The CDR3 consists of 14 residues.

The rearrangement joins TRBV4-2 to TRBJ1-1; 7 nucleotides line up with TRBD1. CDR1 and CDR2 from the germline V gene are LGHNA and YNFKEQ. The CDR3 sequence is 16 residues long. V was pared by 0 bases and J by 4 bases, with 8 bases of the junction left unmatched. CDR3 protein: CASSQEVVTGTTEAFF. The DNA for the CDR3 is TGTGCCAGCAGCCAAGAGGTTGTGACAGGGACCACTGAAGCTTTCTTT.

The genes are TRBV5-1 and TRBJ2-7, with D possibly TRBD2 on 6 matching bases. The V and J ends lost 2 bases and 2 bases respectively, with 14 bases between them. Per the germline V gene, CDR1 is SGHRS and CDR2 is YFSETQ. CDR3 size: 15 residues. As DNA, the CDR3 is TGCGCCAGCAGCTTAACGGGAGCCCTAACCTACGAGCAGTACTTC. Translated: CASSLTGALTYEQYF.

V usage is TRBV28 and J usage is TRBJ2-3; 7 bases are shared with TRBD1. The CDR3 runs 15 residues. The V gene's germline CDR1 is MDHEN and CDR2 SYDVKM. Trimming took 7 bases from V and 2 from J; bases not matched to a gene: 9. DNA for the CDR3: TGTGCCAGCACCCCCGGACAGGCAGACACAGATACGCAGTATTTT. Translation gives CASTPGQADTDTQYF.

This rearrangement joins TRBV6-6 to TRBJ1-5, with D unclear. The CDR3 extends over 13 amino acids. Germline V gives CDR1 MNHNY, CDR2 SVGAGI (reference sequence). Between the trimmed V and J ends, which lost 5 bases and 8 bases, there was a span of 13 bases. In nucleotides, the CDR3 is TGTGCCAGCAGTCTAGGTCCACCTGAGCCCCAGCATTTT. This codes for CASSLGPPEPQHF.

The CDR3: CASGTGYQPQHF. CDR3 coding DNA: TGTGCCAGCGGTACAGGGTATCAGCCCCAGCATTTT. The gene calls are TRBV27 and TRBJ1-5, with D perhaps TRBD1 (6 bases). Trimming stripped 8 bases from V and 5 bases from J, with 10 bases between. Germline loops: CDR1 MNHEY, CDR2 SMNVEV (reference sequence). The CDR3 is 12 residues long.

The chain links TRBV2 to TRBJ1-2; 10 nucleotides line up with TRBD1. The CDR3 is 17 amino acids. The trim removed 6 bases at V and 6 bases at J, leaving 16 bases unmatched. Germline V gives CDR1 SNHLY, CDR2 FYNNEI. The CDR3, as DNA: TGTGCCAGCAGCCCCGGGACAGGGGTTTTTGGCAATCATGGCTACACCTTC. Protein product: CASSPGTGVFGNHGYTF.

A remark on this clone: This specimen includes other DNA sequences encoding the same CDR3. J is TRBJ2-5 and V is TRBV5-1; D is uncertain. Germline CDR1 reads SGHRS; CDR2 reads YFSETQ. V was cut by 4 bases and J by 5 bases, with 6 bases left in between. This CDR3 spans 11 amino acids. The CDR3 coding sequence is TGCGCCAGCAGCCTTCGGGAGACCCAGTACTTC. Its protein is CASSLRETQYF.

The chain employs TRBV10-1 and TRBJ1-2, with TRBD1 identical over 7 bases. Per germline, CDR1 WNHNN and CDR2 SYGVQD (reference sequence). The V segment lost 11 bases and the J segment 4 bases; nucleotides outside the gene matches: 10. The CDR3 has 13 amino acids. The CDR3 region is CALPRTGLYGYTF. In DNA form, the CDR3 reads TGCGCCTTGCCCCGGACAGGCCTCTATGGCTACACCTTC.

The rearrangement uses TRBV4-1 and TRBJ2-3; TRBD1 agrees at 9 bases. Per the germline V gene, CDR1 is MGHRA and CDR2 is YSYEKL. The CDR3 is made up of 16 amino acids. V lost 0 bases and J lost 8; bases outside the gene matches: 9. CDR3 DNA sequence: TGCGCCAGCAGCCAAGATGGCGGGACAGGGTCGGGTACGCAGTATTTT. Its translation is CASSQDGGTGSGTQYF.

The table lists this clone with a few counts. This chain connects TRBV9 to TRBJ2-1; the match to TRBD2 covers 9 bases. This CDR3 spans 16 amino acids. V lost 0 bases to trimming and J lost 0 bases; unmatched junction nucleotides: 1. Per the germline V gene, CDR1 is SGDLS and CDR2 is YYNGEE. CDR3 DNA: TGTGCCAGCAGCGTAGGACTAGCGGACTCCTACAATGAGCAGTTCTTC. Its translation: CASSVGLADSYNEQFF. The whole variable domain, remainder taken from reference TRBV9 and TRBJ2-1, is DSGVTQTPKHLITATGQRVTLRCSPRSGDLSVYWYQQSLDQGLQFLIQYYNGEERAKGNILERFSAQQFPDLHSELNLSSLELGDSALYFCASSVGLADSYNEQFFGPGTRLTVL.

This chain connects TRBV14 to TRBJ2-7; D is ambiguous. Looked up from germline, CDR1 is SGHDN and CDR2 is FVKESK. With 3 bases removed from V and 2 bases from J, the gap between germline ends came to 8 bases. This CDR3 has 13 amino acids. CDR3 protein: CASSHLGPYEQYF. Written as DNA, the CDR3 is TGTGCCAGCAGCCATCTAGGGCCCTACGAGCAGTACTTC.

V gene TRBV7-3 combines with J gene TRBJ2-2, with a possible D match to TRBD2 (5 bases). CDR1 and CDR2 (germline): SGHTA, FQGTGA. The V end lost 5 bases, the J end lost 5 bases, and 12 bases lay between the germline ends. The CDR3 loop spans 14 amino acids. The chain's CDR3 is CASSPDGETGELFF. CDR3 sequence (DNA): TGTGCCAGCAGCCCCGACGGGGAGACCGGGGAGCTGTTTTTT.

This clone was seen a single time. J is TRBJ1-1 and V is TRBV25-1, with 8 nucleotides matching TRBD1. Germline values: CDR1 MGHDK, CDR2 SYGVNS. After removal of 4 bases from V and 4 bases from J, the junction contained 8 bases not matched to a gene. CDR3 length: 15 amino acids. The CDR3 DNA reads TGTGCCAGCAGTGCCTCGGACAGGGTCGGCACTGAAGCTTTCTTT. It specifies CASSASDRVGTEAFF.

This chain uses TRBV11-1 with TRBJ1-5, with TRBD1 as a possible D gene (5 bases). Germline V lookup: CDR1 SGHAT, CDR2 FQDESV (reference sequence). V was clipped by 3 bases and J by 15 bases, with 18 bases between them. This CDR3 spans 13 amino acids. The CDR3 sequence is CASSLDRWDSVHF. The CDR3 nucleotides read TGTGCCAGCAGCTTGGATCGTTGGGACTCCGTGCATTTT.

The genes are TRBV6-4 and TRBJ2-2; TRBD2 agrees at 11 bases. From germline, CDR1 is MRHNA and CDR2 SNTAGT. V shed 0 bases and J 3 bases; nucleotides not matched to a gene: 0. This CDR3 is built from 16 residues. The CDR3 protein is CASSDSTSGDTGELFF. The CDR3 DNA reads TGTGCCAGCAGTGACTCGACTAGCGGGGACACCGGGGAGCTGTTTTTT.

This chain uses TRBV28 with TRBJ2-7, with D tentatively TRBD1 (5 bases). V gave up 2 bases and J gave up 2 bases, with 13 bases separating them. The CDR3 runs 15 residues. CDR1 is MDHEN and CDR2 is SYDVKM in the germline V gene. The CDR3 sequence is CASSLVRVRTYEQYF. The DNA for the CDR3 is TGTGCCAGCAGTTTAGTCAGGGTTCGAACCTACGAGCAGTACTTC.

The chain recombines TRBV6-5 with TRBJ1-3, with D hard to call. Germline V gene data show CDR1 as MNHEY and CDR2 as SVGAGI. Trimming cost V 2 bases and J 4 bases, with 9 bases left between them. The CDR3 totals 14 residues. The CDR3 loop is CASSYRERGNTIYF. In DNA form, the CDR3 reads TGTGCCAGCAGTTACCGAGAGAGGGGAAACACCATATATTTT.

The gene calls are TRBV5-1 and TRBJ1-1; TRBD1 might be the D (5 bases). This CDR3 contains 14 residues. The V gene's germline CDR1 is SGHRS and CDR2 YFSETQ. Trimming removed 0 bases at V and 6 bases at J, with 12 bases between. CDR3 sequence: CASSLAGPHAEAFF. CDR3 bases: TGCGCCAGCAGCTTGGCAGGGCCCCATGCTGAAGCTTTCTTT.

V is TRBV2 and J is TRBJ2-1, with D uncertain. Deletions cut 6 bases from V and 1 base from J, with 7 bases between. The CDR3 is 13 residues long. Germline CDR1 SNHLY, CDR2 FYNNEI. Here the CDR3 reads CASSGWSYNEQFF. CDR3 DNA: TGTGCCAGCAGCGGTTGGTCCTACAATGAGCAGTTCTTC.